The clone carrying this TCR beta chain has only one observation. CDR3 length: 16 residues. The germline V gene encodes CDR1 LGHNA and CDR2 YNFKEQ. The V segment lost 4 bases and the J segment 1 base; nucleotides outside the gene matches: 3. These data come from a study of T cell responses to AZD1222 COVID-19 vaccine. About the research overall: Investigators merged groups given second doses at roughly 4 or roughly 12 weeks.

Using immunoSEQ multiplex PCR, the repertoire was profiled, and TCRdb retains in-frame clones only, with some absent. The sample holds under 150,000 clones, 85% to 95% seen once. The chain is built from TRBV4-2 and TRBJ2-2, with 10 bases that match TRBD2. The specimen comprised peripheral blood, sampled on day 0 of AZD1222 vaccination. This clonotype originated in an adult in good health. The CDR3 DNA reads as TGTGCCAGCAGCCCGATAGCGGGAGGGAACACCGGGGAGCTGTTTTTT. Translating it yields CASSPIAGGNTGELFF.